These T cell receptor beta chains were read from a single sample in a study of blood T cell repertoires in COVID-19. Assay: immunoSEQ multiplex PCR; the TCRdb copy retains only in-frame clones and omits some. The table lists 200,000 or so clones, around four fifths of them singletons, with 5% to 6.5% in the top ten. Input material: peripheral blood. Receptors originate from a woman between 55 and 75 years old who had recovered from COVID-19. CDR3s include the opening cysteine and the closing phenylalanine or tryptophan.

>TRBV7-9|TRBJ1-1
CASSLSREQDEAFF
>TRBV5-1|TRBJ2-2
CASSLRQPNTGELFF
>TRBV7-3|TRBJ2-3
CASSFDTNTDTQYF
>TRBV19|TRBJ1-5
CASSPVYRGPYQPQHF
>TRBV19|TRBJ1-2
CASNQGMYYGYTF
>TRBV29-1|TRBJ2-7
CSVRTFYEQYF
>TRBV5-4|TRBJ2-2
CASSLDGLNTGELFF
>TRBV7-2|TRBJ2-3
CANGPRGSDTQYF
>TRBV29-1|TRBJ2-1
CSVARTGTQEDNEQFF
>TRBV5-1|TRBJ1-1
CASSLLRTATNTEAFF
>TRBV27|TRBJ2-1
CASSWYLAGGHNEQFF
>TRBV6-1|TRBJ2-3
CASSSSPDTQYF
>TRBV30|TRBJ2-2
CAWRRDRGTGELFF
>TRBV5-8|TRBJ1-6
CASSPGGDASPLHF
>TRBV30|TRBJ2-3
CAWSGGLSRWSQYF
>TRBV6-5|TRBJ1-1
CASSPRSLNTEAFF
>TRBV7-2|TRBJ1-2
CASSLASWQGNYGYTF
>TRBV5-1|TRBJ2-1
CASSLAGGAIYNEQFF
>TRBV6-5|TRBJ1-2
CASTADRAAYGYTF
>TRBV19|TRBJ1-5
CASSIPAGGTSNQPQHF
>TRBV2|TRBJ2-2
CASRSGSGGYTGELFF
>TRBV7-2|TRBJ1-5
CASSYRENQPQHF